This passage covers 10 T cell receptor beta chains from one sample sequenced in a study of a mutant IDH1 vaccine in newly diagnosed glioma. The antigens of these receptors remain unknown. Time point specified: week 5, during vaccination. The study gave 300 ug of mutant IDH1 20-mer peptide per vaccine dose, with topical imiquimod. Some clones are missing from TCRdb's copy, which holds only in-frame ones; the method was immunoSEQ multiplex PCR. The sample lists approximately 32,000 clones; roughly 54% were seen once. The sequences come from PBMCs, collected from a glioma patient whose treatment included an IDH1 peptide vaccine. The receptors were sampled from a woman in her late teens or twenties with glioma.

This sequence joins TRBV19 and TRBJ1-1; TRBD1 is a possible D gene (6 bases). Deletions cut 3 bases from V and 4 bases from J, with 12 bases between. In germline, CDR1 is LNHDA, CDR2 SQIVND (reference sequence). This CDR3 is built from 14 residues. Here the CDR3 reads CASSITGITTEAFF. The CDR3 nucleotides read TGTGCCAGTAGTATCACAGGGATTACCACTGAAGCTTTCTTT.

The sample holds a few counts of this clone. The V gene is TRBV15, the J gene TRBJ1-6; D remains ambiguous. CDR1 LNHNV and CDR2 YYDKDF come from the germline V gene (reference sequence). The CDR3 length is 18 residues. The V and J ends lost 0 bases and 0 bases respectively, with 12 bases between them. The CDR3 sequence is CATSRDSEVFSYNSPLHF. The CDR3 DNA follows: TGTGCCACCAGCAGAGATTCGGAGGTTTTCTCCTATAATTCACCCCTCCACTTT.

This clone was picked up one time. CDR3 region: CASSSFKGGSRDNEQFF. The CDR3 region has the DNA TGTGCCAGCAGCTCCTTCAAAGGGGGCTCGCGGGACAATGAGCAGTTCTTC. This chain links TRBV7-9 with TRBJ2-1; 7 positions match TRBD1. Losses at the gene ends were 4 bases for V and 5 bases for J; bases not matched to a gene: 14. This CDR3 has 17 residues. Germline-derived CDR1 and CDR2 are SEHNR and FQNEAQ (reference sequence).

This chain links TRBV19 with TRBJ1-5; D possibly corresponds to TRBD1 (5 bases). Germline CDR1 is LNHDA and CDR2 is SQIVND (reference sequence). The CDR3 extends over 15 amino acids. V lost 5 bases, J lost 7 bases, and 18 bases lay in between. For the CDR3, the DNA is TGTGCCAGTAGTTGGACAAATCTGGGTAACCAGCCCCAGCATTTT. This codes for CASSWTNLGNQPQHF.

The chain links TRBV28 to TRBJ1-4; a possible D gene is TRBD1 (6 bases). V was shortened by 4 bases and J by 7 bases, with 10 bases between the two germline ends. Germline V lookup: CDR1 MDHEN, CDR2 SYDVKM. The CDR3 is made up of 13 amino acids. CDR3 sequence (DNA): TGTGCCAGCAGTTACAGGGAGTTTGAAAAACTGTTTTTT. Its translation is CASSYREFEKLFF. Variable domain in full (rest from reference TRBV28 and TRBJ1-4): DVKVTQSSRYLVKRTGEKVFLECVQDMDHENMFWYRQDPGLGLRLIYFSYDVKMKEKGDIPEGYSVSREKKERFSLILESASTNQTSMYLCASSYREFEKLFFGSGTQLSVL.

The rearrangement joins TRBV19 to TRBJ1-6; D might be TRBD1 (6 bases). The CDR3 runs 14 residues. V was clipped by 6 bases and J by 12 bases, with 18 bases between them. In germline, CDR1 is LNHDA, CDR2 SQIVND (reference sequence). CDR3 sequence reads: CASSQGTATLPLHF. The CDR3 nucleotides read TGTGCCAGTAGCCAGGGGACGGCGACCCTACCCCTCCACTTT.

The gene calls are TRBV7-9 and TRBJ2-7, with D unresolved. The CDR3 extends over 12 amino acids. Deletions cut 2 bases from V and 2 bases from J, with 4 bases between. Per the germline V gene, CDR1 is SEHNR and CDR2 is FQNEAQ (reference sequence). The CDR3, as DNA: TGTGCCAGCAGCTTAAAAACCTACGAGCAGTACTTC. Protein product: CASSLKTYEQYF.

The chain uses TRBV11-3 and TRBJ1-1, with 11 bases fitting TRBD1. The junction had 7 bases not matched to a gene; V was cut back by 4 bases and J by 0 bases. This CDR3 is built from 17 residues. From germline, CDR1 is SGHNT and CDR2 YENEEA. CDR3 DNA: TGTGCCAGCAGCTCCGGACAGGGGGCCATCCTGAACACTGAAGCTTTCTTT. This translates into CASSSGQGAILNTEAFF. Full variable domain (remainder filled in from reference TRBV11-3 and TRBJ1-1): EAGVVQSPRYKIIEKKQPVAFWCNPISGHNTLYWYLQNLGQGPELLIRYENEEAVDDSQLPKDRFSAERLKGVDSTLKIQPAELGDSAVYLCASSSGQGAILNTEAFFGQGTRLTVV.

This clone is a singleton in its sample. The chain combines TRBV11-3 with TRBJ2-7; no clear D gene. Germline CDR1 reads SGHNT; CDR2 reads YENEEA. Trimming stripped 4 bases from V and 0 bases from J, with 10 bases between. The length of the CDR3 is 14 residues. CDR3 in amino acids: CASSSLGLSYEQYF. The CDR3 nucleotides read TGTGCCAGCAGCTCTCTGGGCCTCTCCTACGAGCAGTACTTC.

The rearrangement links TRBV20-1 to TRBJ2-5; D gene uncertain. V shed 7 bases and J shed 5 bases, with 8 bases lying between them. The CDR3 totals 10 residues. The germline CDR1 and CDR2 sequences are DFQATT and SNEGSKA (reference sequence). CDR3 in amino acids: CSVSSETQYF. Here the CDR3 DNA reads TGCAGTGTTAGCTCGGAGACCCAGTACTTC.